Described below is a single T cell receptor (beta chain) sequence and its context. The antigen remains undetermined. With 5 bases clipped from V and 3 bases from J, the junction kept 6 bases outside the gene matches. The CDR3 is 14 residues long. CDR1 and CDR2 from the germline V gene are SGHRS and YFSETQ. The source of the sample is a study of vaccination effects on CD4 cells after COVID-19. Findings of the study overall: Both infection-induced and vaccine-induced clones contracted markedly at late post-vaccination timepoints.

An approximately ten-day culture period preceded the isolation of CD4+ T cells. Participants got two doses of BNT162b2 or mRNA-1273 vaccine. Vaccine recipients lacked prior SARS-CoV-2 infection and had negative nucleocapsid antibodies. Produced via immunoSEQ multiplex PCR; TCRdb's table is partial and in-frame only. The profile shows tens of thousands of clones, around 69% of them singletons. The material sequenced was CD4+ T cells from PBMCs cultured without peptide, taken after COVID-19 vaccination. The sequence was collected from a human donor who received a COVID-19 vaccine. V and J are TRBV5-1 and TRBJ2-7; the match to TRBD1 covers 9 bases. The CDR3, as DNA: TGCGCCAGCAGTCGGACAGGGGAAATCTACGAGCAGTACGTC. This gives the protein CASSRTGEIYEQYV.